What follows are 8 T cell receptor beta chains derived from one specimen sequenced in a study of blood T cell repertoires in COVID-19. Libraries were prepared by immunoSEQ multiplex PCR; TCRdb keeps only in-frame clonotypes and omits some of them. The sample holds about 130,000 clones, roughly 88% seen once. The sequenced sample was peripheral blood. The receptors derive from a man in his 70s with active COVID-19.

CDR3 sequence reads: CASSLTENQPQHF. The CDR3 bases are TGTGCCAGCAGCTTGACAGAAAATCAGCCCCAGCATTTT. This chain connects TRBV7-2 to TRBJ1-5; possibly TRBD1 for D (5 bases). V lost 3 bases to trimming and J lost 4 bases, with 7 bases between them. CDR1 and CDR2 (germline): SGHTA, FQGNSA. This CDR3 is 13 amino acids long.

The chain carries TRBV7-9 and TRBJ2-1, with 10 bases lining up with TRBD2. CDR3 length equals 17 residues. V dropped 5 bases and J dropped 0; count of bases not matched to a gene: 7. Germline values: CDR1 SEHNR, CDR2 FQNEAQ (reference sequence). The CDR3 sequence: CASSIGLAVSSYNEQFF. Here the CDR3 DNA reads TGTGCCAGCAGCATCGGACTAGCGGTTAGCTCCTACAATGAGCAGTTCTTC. The full variable domain, with the rest looked up from reference TRBV7-9 and TRBJ2-1, is DTGVSQNPRHKITKRGQNVTFRCDPISEHNRLYWYRQTLGQGPEFLTYFQNEAQLEKSRLLSDRFSAERPKGSFSTLEIQRTEQGDSAMYLCASSIGLAVSSYNEQFFGPGTRLTVL.

The chain couples TRBV7-9 to TRBJ1-4; a possible D gene is TRBD1 (5 bases). Germline V lookup: CDR1 SEHNR, CDR2 FQNEAQ (reference sequence). Trimming left V 5 bases short and J 5 bases short, with 9 bases between. The CDR3 extends over 13 amino acids. In DNA form, the CDR3 reads TGTGCCAGCAGCCCCAGACAGAATGAAAAACTGTTTTTT. As protein: CASSPRQNEKLFF. Full variable domain (rest looked up from reference TRBV7-9 and TRBJ1-4): DTGVSQNPRHKITKRGQNVTFRCDPISEHNRLYWYRQTLGQGPEFLTYFQNEAQLEKSRLLSDRFSAERPKGSFSTLEIQRTEQGDSAMYLCASSPRQNEKLFFGSGTQLSVL.

This clone was detected once. This rearrangement joins TRBV9 to TRBJ2-2; D possibly corresponds to TRBD1 (5 bases). The CDR3 is 16 residues long. Trimming shortened V by 0 bases and J by 2 bases, and 11 bases separated the two germline ends. CDR1 is SGDLS and CDR2 is YYNGEE in the germline V gene. The CDR3: CASSVVPGPNTGELFF. The DNA for the CDR3 is TGTGCCAGCAGCGTAGTGCCAGGGCCTAACACCGGGGAGCTGTTTTTT.

The chain is built from TRBV25-1 and TRBJ1-1; TRBD1 is a possible D gene (6 bases). There are 11 residues in the CDR3. Germline V gene data show CDR1 as MGHDK and CDR2 as SYGVNS. Trimming shortened V by 6 bases and J by 11 bases, and 13 bases separated the two germline ends. Written as DNA, the CDR3 is TGTGCCAGCAGGAACAGGGAAGGGGCTTTCTTT. This sequence encodes CASRNREGAFF.

The chain recombines TRBV4-1 with TRBJ2-2; 9 bases fit TRBD1. This CDR3 region has 16 residues. J gave up 2 bases and V 4 bases, and 5 bases lay outside the gene matches. Germline lookup yields CDR1 MGHRA and CDR2 YSYEKL. In DNA, the CDR3 is TGCGCCAGCAGCCGAGGACAGGGGAAAAACACCGGGGAGCTGTTTTTT. As protein: CASSRGQGKNTGELFF.

V is TRBV19 and J is TRBJ2-7; D is uncertain. The CDR3 totals 13 residues. V gave up 3 bases and J gave up 1 base, with 7 bases separating them. CDR1 and CDR2 (germline): LNHDA, SQIVND (reference sequence). The CDR3 loop is CASSIFGSYEQYF. The CDR3 DNA follows: TGTGCCAGTAGTATCTTCGGGTCCTACGAGCAGTACTTC.

V is TRBV5-6 and J is TRBJ1-2; D is possibly TRBD1 (6 bases). V dropped 3 bases and J dropped 6 bases, with 15 bases sitting between them. This CDR3 spans 14 amino acids. The germline V gene encodes CDR1 SGHDT and CDR2 YYEEEE. The CDR3 is CASSWGRQGDGYTF. The CDR3 nucleotides read TGTGCCAGCAGCTGGGGGCGCCAGGGAGATGGCTACACCTTC.